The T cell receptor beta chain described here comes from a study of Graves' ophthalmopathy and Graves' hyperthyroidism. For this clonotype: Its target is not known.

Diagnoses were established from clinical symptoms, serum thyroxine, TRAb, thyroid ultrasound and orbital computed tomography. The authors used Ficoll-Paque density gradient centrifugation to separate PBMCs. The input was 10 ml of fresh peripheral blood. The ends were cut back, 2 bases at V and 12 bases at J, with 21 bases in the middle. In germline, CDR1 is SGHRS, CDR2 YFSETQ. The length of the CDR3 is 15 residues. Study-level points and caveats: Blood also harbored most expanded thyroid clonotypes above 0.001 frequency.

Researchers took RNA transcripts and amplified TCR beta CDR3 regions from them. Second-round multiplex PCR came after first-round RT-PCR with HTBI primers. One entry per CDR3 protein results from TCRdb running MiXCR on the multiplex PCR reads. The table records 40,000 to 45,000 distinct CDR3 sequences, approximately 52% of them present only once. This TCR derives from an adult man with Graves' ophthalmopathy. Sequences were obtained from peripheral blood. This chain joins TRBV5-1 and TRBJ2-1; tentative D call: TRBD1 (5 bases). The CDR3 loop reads CASSFGHRDTDTQFF. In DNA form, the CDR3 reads TGCGCCAGCAGCTTCGGACATCGCGATACAGATACGCAGTTCTTC.